Sequencing of this T cell receptor (beta chain) was carried out in a study of T-cell memory formation after mild COVID-19. It was 5'RACE with constant-segment primers that produced the TCR alpha and TCR beta cDNA libraries, which carried sample barcodes and UMIs. MiXCR, run by TCRdb on the 5' RACE reads, gives a single entry per CDR3 protein. The sample has about 400,000 distinct CDR3 sequences, 23% seen once. Germline CDR1 reads MNHEY; CDR2 reads SVGAGI. The V gene lost 7 bases and the J gene lost 1 base, with 14 bases spanning the gap. This CDR3 is 14 amino acids long. The TCR sequence derives from an adult woman who had mild COVID-19 (a few samples of this study predate the infection). Cell type and time point are not known. Material for sequencing was PBMCs or a T cell subset sorted from them (not recorded which). The genes are TRBV6-5 and TRBJ2-7; maybe TRBD1 (6 bases). As DNA, the CDR3 is TGTGCCAGCATAAGACACCAGGGGTCCTACGAGCAGTACTTC. Protein sequence: CASIRHQGSYEQYF.